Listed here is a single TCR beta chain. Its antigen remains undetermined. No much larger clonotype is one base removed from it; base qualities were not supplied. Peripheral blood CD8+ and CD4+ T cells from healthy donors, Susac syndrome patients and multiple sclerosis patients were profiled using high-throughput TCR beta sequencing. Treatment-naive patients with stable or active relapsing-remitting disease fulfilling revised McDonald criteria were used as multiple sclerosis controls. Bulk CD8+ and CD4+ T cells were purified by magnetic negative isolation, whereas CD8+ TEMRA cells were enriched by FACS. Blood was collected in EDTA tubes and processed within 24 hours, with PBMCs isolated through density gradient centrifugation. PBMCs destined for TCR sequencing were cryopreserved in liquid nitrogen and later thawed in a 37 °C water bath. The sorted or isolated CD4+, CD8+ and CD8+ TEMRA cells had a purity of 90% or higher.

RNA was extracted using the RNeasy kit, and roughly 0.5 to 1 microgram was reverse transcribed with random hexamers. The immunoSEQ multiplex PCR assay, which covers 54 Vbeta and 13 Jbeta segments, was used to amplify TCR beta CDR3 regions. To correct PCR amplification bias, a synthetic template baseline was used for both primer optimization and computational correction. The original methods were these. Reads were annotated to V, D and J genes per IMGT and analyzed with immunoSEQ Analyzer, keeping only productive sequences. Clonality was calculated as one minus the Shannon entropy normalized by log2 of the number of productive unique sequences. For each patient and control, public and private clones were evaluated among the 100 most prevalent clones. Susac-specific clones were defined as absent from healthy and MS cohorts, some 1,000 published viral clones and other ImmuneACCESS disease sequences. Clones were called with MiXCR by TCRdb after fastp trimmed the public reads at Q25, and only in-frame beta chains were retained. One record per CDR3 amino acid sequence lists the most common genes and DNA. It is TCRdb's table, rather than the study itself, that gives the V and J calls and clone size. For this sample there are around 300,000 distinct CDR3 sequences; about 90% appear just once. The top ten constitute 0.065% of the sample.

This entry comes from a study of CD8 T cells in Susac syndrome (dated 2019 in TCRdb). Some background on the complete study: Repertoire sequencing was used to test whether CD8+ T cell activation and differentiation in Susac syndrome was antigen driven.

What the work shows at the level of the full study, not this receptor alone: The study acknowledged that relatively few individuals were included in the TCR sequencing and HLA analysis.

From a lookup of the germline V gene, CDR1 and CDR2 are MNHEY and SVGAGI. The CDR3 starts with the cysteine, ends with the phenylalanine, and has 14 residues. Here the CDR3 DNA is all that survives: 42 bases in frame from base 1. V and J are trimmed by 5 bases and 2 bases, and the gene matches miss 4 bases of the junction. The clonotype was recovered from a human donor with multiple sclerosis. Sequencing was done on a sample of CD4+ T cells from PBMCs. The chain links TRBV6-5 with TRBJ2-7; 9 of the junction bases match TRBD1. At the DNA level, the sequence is TGTGCCAGCAGTAAACACAGGGGGCCCTACGAGCAGTACTTC. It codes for CASSKHRGPYEQYF.